These 21 T cell receptor beta chains originate from one sample sequenced in a study of cytomegalovirus exposure and HLA in healthy donors. The PCR ran on 60 Vbeta and 13 Jbeta primers. Some clones are missing from TCRdb's copy, which holds only in-frame ones; the method was immunoSEQ multiplex PCR. This table holds 100,000 to 150,000 clones, roughly 10% found once. The material sequenced was PBMCs. The receptors derive from a woman between 18 and 30 years old in good health and CMV-seropositive.

The CDR3 protein is CASIGSRSYNEQFF. In nucleotides, the CDR3 is TGTGCCAGCATCGGGTCTCGCTCCTACAATGAGCAGTTCTTC. V gene TRBV6-5 combines with J gene TRBJ2-1; D ambiguous. This CDR3 spans 14 amino acids. Trimming cost V 7 bases and J 0 bases, with 10 bases left between them. Per the germline V gene, CDR1 is MNHEY and CDR2 is SVGAGI.

The rearrangement uses TRBV9 and TRBJ1-5, with D possibly being TRBD1 (5 bases). Germline V gene lookup returns CDR1 SGDLS and CDR2 YYNGEE. The CDR3 length is 14 residues. With 4 bases removed from V and 7 bases from J, the gap between germline ends came to 15 bases. The CDR3 DNA sequence: TGTGCCAGCAGCCCCTGGGGGGAGGACCAGCCCCAGCATTTT. Encoded protein: CASSPWGEDQPQHF.

This clone appeared a few times. The chain carries TRBV27 and TRBJ2-7; 12 nucleotides line up with TRBD1. The CDR3 has 16 residues. V lost 4 bases to trimming and J lost 0 bases; unmatched junction nucleotides: 4. Germline CDR1 and CDR2: MNHEY and SMNVEV (reference sequence). CDR3 bases: TGTGCCAGCAGTTCGCCGGGACAGGGGGCCTCCTACGAGCAGTACTTC. Protein product: CASSSPGQGASYEQYF.

In the case of this clone: This sample also contains other DNA sequences that code for the same CDR3. The J gene is TRBJ1-4, the V gene TRBV28; no clear D gene. V dropped 7 bases and J dropped 4 bases, with 13 bases sitting between them. Germline V CDR1 and CDR2: MDHEN, SYDVKM. The CDR3 loop spans 14 amino acids. CDR3 in DNA: TGTGCCAGCATAGCGGCAGGAAGTAATGAAAAACTGTTTTTT. Translated: CASIAAGSNEKLFF.

This clone was counted only a few times. The chain employs TRBV4-1 and TRBJ2-1; 11 nucleotides line up with TRBD2. The J segment lost 0 bases and the V segment lost 0 bases, leaving 16 bases of the junction unmatched. This CDR3 contains 22 residues. Germline CDR1 and CDR2: MGHRA and YSYEKL. The CDR3 nucleotides read TGCGCCAGCAGCCAAGAAACGTTAAGTGAGACTAGCGGGACGAGCTCCTACAATGAGCAGTTCTTC. This encodes CASSQETLSETSGTSSYNEQFF.

This clone was seen a handful of times. V gene TRBV7-9 combines with J gene TRBJ2-7, with a tentative D call TRBD1 (5 bases). Per the germline V gene, CDR1 is SEHNR and CDR2 is FQNEAQ (reference sequence). V gave up 7 bases and J gave up 2 bases, with 6 bases separating them. The length of the CDR3 is 11 residues. The CDR3 DNA reads as TGTGCCAGCAAGGGGACCTACGAGCAGTACTTC. It yields the protein CASKGTYEQYF.

The rearrangement links TRBV6-5 to TRBJ1-2; possibly TRBD1 for D (6 bases). Germline V lookup: CDR1 MNHEY, CDR2 SVGAGI. This CDR3 has 13 amino acids. V lost 6 bases and J lost 4, with 12 bases in between. The chain's CDR3 is CASRQDSFYGYTF. Here the CDR3 DNA reads TGTGCCAGCAGACAGGACAGCTTCTATGGCTACACCTTC.

In this sample, this clone turned up a few times. The V and J genes are TRBV4-1 and TRBJ1-2; weak D call: TRBD1 (5 bases). Germline V gene sequence: CDR1 MGHRA, CDR2 YSYEKL. The V end lost 1 base, the J end lost 10 bases, and 22 bases lay between the germline ends. The CDR3 sequence is 16 residues long. The DNA of the CDR3 is TGCGCCAGCAGCCAAGTATCGGGGGGGATCTCAGATGCCTACACCTTC. Translated, it gives CASSQVSGGISDAYTF.

The chain uses TRBV9 and TRBJ2-2; no reliable D call. The CDR3 consists of 13 residues. With 4 bases removed from V and 9 bases from J, the gap between germline ends came to 13 bases. The germline gives CDR1 SGDLS, CDR2 YYNGEE. The CDR3 DNA reads as TGTGCCAGCAGCCTCCCGGGTGTCCGGGAGCTGTTTTTT. Amino acids: CASSLPGVRELFF. Full variable domain (remainder filled in from reference TRBV9 and TRBJ2-2): DSGVTQTPKHLITATGQRVTLRCSPRSGDLSVYWYQQSLDQGLQFLIQYYNGEERAKGNILERFSAQQFPDLHSELNLSSLELGDSALYFCASSLPGVRELFFGEGSRLTVL.

This clone was counted a few times. The rearrangement uses TRBV2 and TRBJ1-5; 8 nucleotides match TRBD1. This CDR3 comprises 13 residues. V dropped 4 bases and J dropped 6; count of bases not matched to a gene: 2. CDR1 is SNHLY, CDR2 FYNNEI, per germline. CDR3 coding DNA: TGTGCCAGCAGTGGACAGGGGTTTCAGCCCCAGCATTTT. Translating gives CASSGQGFQPQHF. The entire variable domain, with the rest obtained from reference TRBV2 and TRBJ1-5, is as follows: EPEVTQTPSHQVTQMGQEVILRCVPISNHLYFYWYRQILGQKVEFLVSFYNNEISEKSEIFDDQFSVERPDGSNFTLKIRSTKLEDSAMYFCASSGQGFQPQHFGDGTRLSIL.

This clone has just a few counts. The chain combines TRBV5-5 with TRBJ1-1; a possible D gene is TRBD1 (5 bases). V lost 2 bases and J lost 1, with 15 bases in between. CDR1 SGHKS and CDR2 YYEKEE come from the germline V gene (reference sequence). The CDR3 has 16 residues. The CDR3 spells CASSFQGSNGNTEAFF. As DNA, the CDR3 is TGTGCCAGCAGCTTCCAGGGCTCCAATGGGAACACTGAAGCTTTCTTT. Supplemented by reference TRBV5-5 and TRBJ1-1, the full variable domain reads DAGVTQSPTHLIKTRGQQVTLRCSPISGHKSVSWYQQVLGQGPQFIFQYYEKEERGRGNFPDRFSARQFPNYSSELNVNALLLGDSALYLCASSFQGSNGNTEAFFGQGTRLTVV.

The chain links TRBV7-2 to TRBJ2-7; no clear D gene. This CDR3 has 14 residues. Trimming took 0 bases from V and 1 from J, leaving 7 bases between them. Germline V gene sequence: CDR1 SGHTA, CDR2 FQGNSA. Here the CDR3 reads CASSLAVRSYEQYF. For the CDR3, the DNA is TGTGCCAGCAGCTTAGCAGTGAGATCCTACGAGCAGTACTTC.

V is TRBV7-9 and J is TRBJ1-2; 7 bases align to TRBD1. The ends lost 6 bases at V and 5 bases at J; junction bases unmatched: 12. The CDR3 extends over 15 amino acids. Germline CDR1 and CDR2: SEHNR and FQNEAQ (reference sequence). DNA of the CDR3: TGTGCCAGCAGTCCTCCTTCGACAGGGACATATGGCTACACCTTC. Translation gives CASSPPSTGTYGYTF. The entire variable domain, with the rest obtained from reference TRBV7-9 and TRBJ1-2, is as follows: DTGVSQNPRHKITKRGQNVTFRCDPISEHNRLYWYRQTLGQGPEFLTYFQNEAQLEKSRLLSDRFSAERPKGSFSTLEIQRTEQGDSAMYLCASSPPSTGTYGYTFGSGTRLTVV.

The rearrangement joins TRBV4-1 to TRBJ1-5; D call uncertain. Deletions cut 0 bases from V and 2 bases from J, with 8 bases between. The CDR3 has 15 residues. CDR1 and CDR2 from the germline V gene are MGHRA and YSYEKL. The CDR3 coding sequence is TGCGCCAGCAGCCAAGAAGAAAGCGGCAATCAGCCCCAGCATTTT. Translating it yields CASSQEESGNQPQHF.

The chain recombines TRBV5-6 with TRBJ2-7, with a weak D call TRBD2 (6 bases). The V end was cut by 1 base, the J end by 7 bases, with 12 bases between. Germline CDR1 and CDR2: SGHDT and YYEEEE. The CDR3 has 13 residues. The CDR3 loop is CASSLKGGTEQYF. The CDR3 region has the DNA TGTGCCAGCAGCTTGAAGGGCGGGACGGAGCAGTACTTC.

This chain joins TRBV23-1 and TRBJ2-4; TRBD2 aligns across 7 bases. TRBV23-1 is filed as an ORF, its function uncertain. After removal of 2 bases from V and 6 bases from J, the junction contained 13 bases not matched to a gene. The CDR3 consists of 17 residues. The DNA of the CDR3 is TGCGCCAGCAGTCAAGCTCTGGGGACTAAGGGTCGAAACATTCAGTACTTC. It yields the protein CASSQALGTKGRNIQYF.

The J gene is TRBJ2-7, the V gene TRBV6-6; D is perhaps TRBD1 (5 bases). The ends were cut back, 5 bases at V and 6 bases at J, with 14 bases in the middle. Germline V gives CDR1 MNHNY, CDR2 SVGAGI (reference sequence). This CDR3 is 13 amino acids long. DNA for the CDR3: TGTGCCAGCAGTGGCAGGGAATCAGGCGAGCAGTACTTC. It is translated as CASSGRESGEQYF.

This clone was seen a few times. The CDR3 reads CASGRTGQTNYGYTF. CDR3 bases: TGTGCCAGCGGTAGGACCGGACAGACCAACTATGGCTACACCTTC. The V gene is TRBV6-5, the J gene TRBJ1-2, with D maybe TRBD1 (6 bases). Trimming took 8 bases from V and 2 from J, leaving 18 bases between them. In germline, CDR1 is MNHEY, CDR2 SVGAGI. This CDR3 is 15 amino acids long.

This sequence joins TRBV6-6 and TRBJ1-1; D is possibly TRBD1 (5 bases). The V gene lost 10 bases and the J gene lost 8 bases, with 14 bases spanning the gap. CDR1 is MNHNY, CDR2 SVGAGI, per germline (reference sequence). The CDR3 is 11 amino acids. This CDR3 is CATRHRSEAFF. The CDR3 DNA is TGTGCCACCCGGCACAGGTCCGAAGCTTTCTTT.

The chain couples TRBV9 to TRBJ1-2, with 9 bases matching TRBD1. The V and J ends lost 3 bases and 7 bases, in that order; junction bases with no gene match: 7. The CDR3 totals 14 residues. Germline V gene data show CDR1 as SGDLS and CDR2 as YYNGEE. The CDR3 DNA is TGTGCCAGCAGCGCCGCCGGGACAGGGTTTGGCTACACCTTC. This translates into CASSAAGTGFGYTF.

There are a few counts of this clone. The chain has TRBV7-9 and TRBJ2-7, with D perhaps matching TRBD2 (6 bases). Per the germline V gene, CDR1 is SEHNR and CDR2 is FQNEAQ (reference sequence). The CDR3 contains 12 residues. The ends were cut back, 8 bases at V and 4 bases at J, with 12 bases in the middle. Here the CDR3 reads CASRGGNYEQYF. CDR3 nucleotide sequence: TGTGCCAGCCGGGGCGGGAATTACGAGCAGTACTTC.